This entry is about one T cell receptor (beta chain). cDNA was made from 500 ng RNA using alpha and beta constant primers. Using multiplexing indices, alpha and beta chain libraries were generated apart by chain-specific third strand synthesis. TCRdb reprocessed the 5' RACE reads with MiXCR, giving one entry per CDR3 protein. The sample has 15,000 to 20,000 distinct CDR3 sequences; over 7% are singletons. The CDR3 loop spans 16 amino acids. CDR1 and CDR2 from the germline V gene are SQVTM and ANQGSEA. Trimming removed 4 bases from V and 1 base from J, with 18 bases in between. This record belongs to a study of HIV-infected patients and healthy controls. The repertoire came from unfractionated whole blood and reflected all unsorted peripheral T cells.

This sequence was found in an adult in good health. Specimen: blood. This chain uses TRBV29-1 with TRBJ2-3, with D maybe TRBD2 (5 bases). CDR3 region: CSVASSGYGGTDTQYF. CDR3 bases: TGCAGCGTTGCTTCTTCGGGGTACGGTGGCACAGATACGCAGTATTTT.